The 21 T cell receptor beta chains in this list originate from one sample, sequenced in a study of blood T cell repertoires in COVID-19. Some clones are missing from TCRdb's copy, which holds only in-frame ones; the method was immunoSEQ multiplex PCR. The sample consists of 250,000 to 400,000 clones, 89% of them appearing once. The sample taken for sequencing was PBMCs or T cells enriched from blood (not recorded which). These receptors came from a man in his sixties who had recovered from COVID-19.

This clone occurred a few times. The rearrangement joins TRBV3-1 (or the pseudogene TRBV3-2) to TRBJ2-1; 9 bases line up with TRBD2. The germline V gene encodes CDR1 LGHDT and CDR2 YNNKEL (reference sequence). This CDR3 region has 16 residues. Trimming took 4 bases from V and 3 from J; bases not matched to a gene: 7. This CDR3 reads CASSPSVSGSYNEQFF. In DNA form, the CDR3 reads TGTGCCAGCAGCCCATCTGTTAGCGGGAGCTACAATGAGCAGTTCTTC.

The rearrangement links TRBV6-5 to TRBJ1-5, with 7 bases aligning to TRBD1. CDR1 and CDR2 from the germline V gene are MNHEY and SVGAGI. This CDR3 is 15 amino acids long. V lost 6 bases and J lost 1; bases outside the gene matches: 6. CDR3 DNA: TGTGCCAGCAGCTACACAGGGGTGAGCAATCAGCCCCAGCATTTT. Translating gives CASSYTGVSNQPQHF.

The rearrangement links TRBV14 to TRBJ2-5; TRBD2 aligns across 11 bases. This CDR3 spans 17 amino acids. The trim removed 4 bases at V and 5 bases at J, leaving 12 bases unmatched. Per germline, CDR1 SGHDN and CDR2 FVKESK. In DNA form, the CDR3 reads TGTGCCAGCAGCCCCGGAGCGGCTAGCGGGAGGAGGGAGACCCAGTACTTC. This codes for CASSPGAASGRRETQYF.

The genes are TRBV4-1 and TRBJ1-5; the D gene is possibly TRBD1 (5 bases). This CDR3 is 14 amino acids long. V shed 3 bases and J shed 1 base, with 7 bases lying between them. CDR1 MGHRA and CDR2 YSYEKL come from the germline V gene. CDR3 coding DNA: TGCGCCAGCAGCCACAGGGTAAGCAATCAGCCCCAGCATTTT. This sequence encodes CASSHRVSNQPQHF.

The chain combines TRBV18 with TRBJ1-2; 7 bases are a match to TRBD1. Germline V gene sequence: CDR1 KGHSH, CDR2 LQKENI. V shed 4 bases and J 0 bases; nucleotides not matched to a gene: 5. There are 15 residues in the CDR3. The CDR3 is CASSLSGTANYGYTF. CDR3 nucleotide sequence: TGTGCCAGCTCACTTTCTGGGACAGCTAACTATGGCTACACCTTC.

This clone has just one count. The chain links TRBV3-1 (or the pseudogene TRBV3-2) to TRBJ2-3; 9 bases are shared with TRBD1. CDR1 is LGHDT, CDR2 YNNKEL, per germline (reference sequence). The CDR3 covers 18 residues. The trim removed 4 bases at V and 4 bases at J, leaving 15 bases unmatched. The CDR3 here is CASSPSPGQGFTADTQYF. In nucleotides, the CDR3 is TGTGCCAGCAGCCCATCCCCGGGACAGGGCTTTACAGCAGATACGCAGTATTTT.

J is TRBJ2-2 and V is TRBV9; TRBD1 agrees at 9 bases. Germline trimming cut 4 bases from V and 1 base from J; bases unmatched to any gene: 5. Germline CDR1 is SGDLS and CDR2 is YYNGEE. The CDR3 is 16 amino acids. The CDR3 is CASSTRGQGNTGELFF. The DNA for the CDR3 is TGTGCCAGCAGCACGCGGGGACAGGGGAACACCGGGGAGCTGTTTTTT.

With regard to this clone: Within the sample, other DNA sequences also encode this same CDR3. J is TRBJ1-1 and V is TRBV7-2, with D unresolved. Germline CDR1 and CDR2: SGHTA and FQGNSA. The CDR3 has 14 residues. Trimming took 0 bases from V and 0 from J, leaving 5 bases between them. The CDR3 coding sequence is TGTGCCAGCAGCTTAGCATCCGTGAACACTGAAGCTTTCTTT. Protein: CASSLASVNTEAFF.

This clone was seen a single time. J is TRBJ2-1 and V is TRBV29-1; the match to TRBD2 covers 8 bases. Per germline, CDR1 SQVTM and CDR2 ANQGSEA. V was clipped by 1 base and J by 2 bases; unmatched bases: 7. There are 16 residues in the CDR3. CDR3 DNA: TGCAGCGTTGAAGGTGAGGCGGGAGGTACCTACAATGAGCAGTTCTTC. Its protein product is CSVEGEAGGTYNEQFF.

The V and J genes are TRBV19 and TRBJ1-5; 7 nucleotides agree with TRBD1. The CDR3 sequence is 15 residues long. Trimming took 6 bases from V and 2 from J; bases not matched to a gene: 7. Germline V gives CDR1 LNHDA, CDR2 SQIVND (reference sequence). The CDR3 sequence: CASSTDRWGNQPQHF. In DNA, the CDR3 is TGTGCCAGTAGCACGGACAGGTGGGGCAATCAGCCCCAGCATTTT.

CDR3 coding DNA: TGTGCCAGCAGCTTGGGACAGGGCAATTCACCCCTCCACTTT. Translating gives CASSLGQGNSPLHF. The chain combines TRBV5-4 with TRBJ1-6, with 7 bases that match TRBD1. The CDR3 loop spans 14 amino acids. J was trimmed by 7 bases and V by 0 bases; bases with no gene match: 1. Germline assignment: CDR1 SGHNT and CDR2 YYREEE (reference sequence).

This chain uses TRBV6-5 with TRBJ1-1; 7 bases match TRBD1. This CDR3 comprises 13 residues. Per the germline V gene, CDR1 is MNHEY and CDR2 is SVGAGI. J lost 4 bases, V lost 6 bases, and 5 bases had no gene match. The CDR3 here is CASRRQGGTEAFF. The CDR3 DNA follows: TGTGCCAGCAGAAGACAGGGAGGCACTGAAGCTTTCTTT.

V is TRBV2 and J is TRBJ2-7, with 7 nucleotides matching TRBD2. Unmatched junction bases numbered 12, after V lost 3 bases and J lost 4 bases. CDR3 length: 16 residues. CDR1 is SNHLY, CDR2 FYNNEI, per germline. The CDR3 nucleotides read TGTGCCAGCAGTGATGGGGGGGGGACGGTAGATTACGAGCAGTACTTC. It yields the protein CASSDGGGTVDYEQYF.

V is TRBV7-2 and J is TRBJ2-7; tentative D call: TRBD2 (5 bases). Germline lookup yields CDR1 SGHTA and CDR2 FQGNSA. This CDR3 has 14 residues. Trimming took off 1 base at V and 3 bases at J, with 10 bases between the two ends. The CDR3 reads CASSLDRDYYEQYF. The CDR3 DNA is TGTGCCAGCAGCTTAGATCGGGATTACTACGAGCAGTACTTC.

The chain uses TRBV28 and TRBJ1-4; 7 bases are a match to TRBD1. The CDR3 is 15 residues long. V shed 5 bases and J 7 bases; nucleotides not matched to a gene: 10. Germline values: CDR1 MDHEN, CDR2 SYDVKM. Here the CDR3 DNA reads TGTGCCAGCAGTGCCCTCAGGGGGGCGGTTGAAAAACTGTTTTTT. It yields the protein CASSALRGAVEKLFF.

The genes are TRBV28 and TRBJ2-1; the D is unclear. The V gene's germline CDR1 is MDHEN and CDR2 SYDVKM. The CDR3 totals 14 residues. Deletions cut 1 base from V and 0 bases from J, with 4 bases between. The CDR3 region has the DNA TGTGCCAGCAGTTTATTCCGCTCCTACAATGAGCAGTTCTTC. Translation gives CASSLFRSYNEQFF.

This clone was seen a single time. The chain has TRBV5-1 and TRBJ2-7; 10 bases are a match to TRBD2. CDR3 length: 14 residues. The trim removed 0 bases at V and 9 bases at J, leaving 6 bases unmatched. Germline CDR1 reads SGHRS; CDR2 reads YFSETQ. In nucleotides, the CDR3 is TGCGCCAGCAGCTTGGAAGCTAGCGGGAGCACGCAGTACTTC. As protein: CASSLEASGSTQYF. Using reference TRBV5-1 and TRBJ2-7 for the parts outside the CDR3, the full variable domain is KAGVTQTPRYLIKTRGQQVTLSCSPISGHRSVSWYQQTPGQGLQFLFEYFSETQRNKGNFPGRFSGRQFSNSRSEMNVSTLELGDSALYLCASSLEASGSTQYFGPGTRLTVT.

The genes are TRBV5-1 and TRBJ2-2; a weak D match, TRBD1 (7 bases). The CDR3 loop spans 14 amino acids. The V and J ends lost 8 bases and 6 bases respectively, with 17 bases between them. CDR1 SGHRS and CDR2 YFSETQ come from the germline V gene. CDR3 sequence (DNA): TGCGCCAGTTTCCAGGGGGGCGCTTCCGGGGAGCTGTTTTTT. Its translation is CASFQGGASGELFF.

V usage is TRBV27 and J usage is TRBJ2-5; 10 nucleotides align to TRBD1. The CDR3 extends over 16 amino acids. The ends lost 5 bases at V and 4 bases at J; junction bases unmatched: 10. CDR1 and CDR2 (germline): MNHEY, SMNVEV (reference sequence). CDR3 region: CASSTHRWDRGETQYF. Written as DNA, the CDR3 is TGTGCCAGCAGTACACACCGTTGGGACAGGGGAGAGACCCAGTACTTC.

The chain couples TRBV6-5 to TRBJ2-6, with TRBD2 as a possible D gene (6 bases). This CDR3 region has 14 residues. V was trimmed by 7 bases and J by 0 bases, leaving 7 bases between them. Germline values: CDR1 MNHEY, CDR2 SVGAGI. The CDR3, as DNA: TGTGCCAGCACCGGGAGCTCTGGGGCCAACGTCCTGACTTTC. Residues: CASTGSSGANVLTF.

The V call is TRBV2, the J call TRBJ2-5; TRBD2 agrees at 8 bases. The CDR3 covers 11 residues. The J segment lost 4 bases and the V segment lost 10 bases, leaving 2 bases of the junction unmatched. Germline lookup yields CDR1 SNHLY and CDR2 FYNNEI. The CDR3 loop reads CATLAGETQYF. The CDR3, as DNA: TGTGCCACGCTAGCGGGAGAGACCCAGTACTTC.